The source of this T cell receptor beta chain is a study of breast tumors, draining lymph nodes, adjacent tissues. TCRdb re-called the multiplex PCR reads with MiXCR, one entry per CDR3 protein. The sample lists 83,000 or so distinct CDR3 sequences, approximately 19% occurring once. Samples came from axillary lymph nodes draining the breast cancer. The germline CDR1 and CDR2 sequences are MNHEY and SMNVEV (reference sequence). Between the trimmed V and J ends, which lost 3 bases and 7 bases, there was a span of 9 bases. The CDR3 runs 13 residues. Sequencing was carried out using axillary lymph node tissue. The source is a female donor with breast cancer. Some clones in this sample may be carry-over from other donors' samples. J is TRBJ2-2 and V is TRBV27, with a weak D call TRBD2 (5 bases). In DNA, the CDR3 is TGTGCCAGCAGTTTCGGGGTAATCGGGGAGCTGTTTTTT. It specifies CASSFGVIGELFF.